This T cell receptor beta chain stems from a study of T-cell reconstitution after alpha-beta-depleted transplantation in children. The CDR3 length is 14 residues. Germline CDR1 MNHEY, CDR2 SVGAGI. The V end was cut by 4 bases, the J end by 3 bases, with 13 bases between. A library of TCRbeta sequences, prepared with unique molecular identifiers, was generated. TCRdb ran MiXCR on the PCR reads and lists one entry per CDR3 protein. The sample has 600,000 to 700,000 distinct CDR3 sequences; roughly 15% are singletons. This clonotype was detected only a few times. The sequence derives from a human donor who donated a stem cell graft to a child with acute myeloid leukemia. V and J are TRBV6-5 and TRBJ2-7, with a weak D call TRBD1 (6 bases). Sample: PBMCs from the stem cell graft donor, taken from the stem cell graft. The DNA for the CDR3 is TGTGCCAGCAGTTCCCGGGACACTCTCTACGAGCAGTACTTC. It codes for CASSSRDTLYEQYF.